This T cell receptor beta chain was recovered during a study of T cells in Graves' hyperthyroidism and ophthalmopathy. Regions amplified from RNA transcripts were the TCR beta CDR3 regions. An initial round of RT-PCR targeting the TCR CDR3 relied on the HTBI primer set. TCRdb re-called the multiplex PCR reads through MiXCR, storing one row per CDR3 protein. The data hold 400,000 or so distinct CDR3 sequences, with approximately 14% observed a single time. Overall study results and limits: Appearing also in blood were most of the thyroid clonotypes expanded above 0.001.

This CDR3 is 15 amino acids long. A single count supports this clonotype. Its specificity is unknown. The receptor was derived from a woman in her 30s with Graves' ophthalmopathy. J is TRBJ2-5 and V is TRBV12-3 or TRBV12-4, with 9 bases aligning to TRBD2. Sequenced material: blood. Written as DNA, the CDR3 is TGTGCGAGGAGTTTTGGGGCGGGGGGGGTTGAGACCCAGTACTTC. Protein sequence: CARSFGAGGVETQYF.